This TCR beta chain was sequenced for a study of blood T cell repertoires in COVID-19. Study-level background: The study drew acute and convalescent COVID-19 samples from the United States, Italy and Spain. The cDNA or gDNA used as material had been derived from T cells, B-cell-depleted T cells, or PBMCs.

Trimming took 7 bases from V and 3 from J, leaving 11 bases between them. This CDR3 has 13 amino acids. The germline V gene has CDR1 WSHSY and CDR2 SAAADI. The authors' processing: Estimation of nucleated cell counts was performed using reference gene primer amplification. Produced via immunoSEQ multiplex PCR; TCRdb's table is partial and in-frame only. From that table come the V and J calls and clone size; the DNA was used to work out D and trimming. This sample yields some 63,000 clones, of which roughly 85% are seen a single time; approximately 16% belongs to the top ten. The chain uses TRBV10-2 and TRBJ2-3; TRBD2 is a possible D gene (5 bases). Material for sequencing was peripheral blood. This sequence originates from a human donor in a cohort sampled during active COVID-19. CDR3 coding DNA: TGCGCCAGCACGGCCAGAGGGACAGATACGCAGTATTTT. It is translated as CASTARGTDTQYF.